This T cell receptor beta chain was documented in a study of identical twins. Every donor was a healthy Caucasian. Each CDR3 protein is one row after TCRdb ran MiXCR on the 5' RACE reads. This sample has fewer than 550,000 distinct CDR3 sequences, with 13% to 15% found just once. Germline CDR1 and CDR2: MDHEN and SYDVKM. V lost 8 bases and J lost 7, with 14 bases in between. CDR3 size: 12 residues. As for this clonotype: What it binds is unknown.

General study findings and limits: Cross-sectional statistics underpinned the conclusions; the same donors were not followed. It was out-of-frame TCR alpha sharing in monozygotic twins that models underestimated.

The same data also contributed to another study, on yellow fever vaccine responses in identical twins.

The chain uses TRBV28 and TRBJ1-2; TRBD1 might be the D (6 bases). This sequence originates from a woman younger than 35 in good health. Material: CD4+ T cells sorted from blood. The CDR3 DNA reads as TGTGCCAGCCTGGGGGGGGCATTTGGCTACACCTTC. Translating gives CASLGGAFGYTF.